This TCR beta chain was profiled in a study of blood T cell repertoires in COVID-19. Study at large: Samples taken during acute and convalescent COVID-19 were collected in the United States, Italy and Spain. PBMCs, B-cell-depleted T cells, or T cells were the source of the cDNA or gDNA that made up the material.

The V gene's germline CDR1 is LNHDA and CDR2 SQIVND (reference sequence). The length of the CDR3 is 16 residues. Trimming cost V 3 bases and J 4 bases; bases outside gene matches: 6. Original processing notes: Amplification of reference gene primers provided the estimated nucleated cell counts. Libraries were prepared by immunoSEQ multiplex PCR; TCRdb keeps only in-frame clonotypes and omits some of them. The V and J calls and clone size are taken from that table; D and trimming were inferred from the DNA. The sample carries 90,000 or so clones, approximately 91% recorded once. Sequenced material: peripheral blood. This chain uses TRBV19 with TRBJ1-2, with 12 bases that match TRBD1. The source of this sequence is a human donor with active COVID-19. The donor label of this sample is uncertain. This CDR3 is CASSIPGQGALYGYTF. The CDR3 DNA is TGTGCCAGTAGTATCCCGGGACAGGGGGCCCTCTATGGCTACACCTTC.